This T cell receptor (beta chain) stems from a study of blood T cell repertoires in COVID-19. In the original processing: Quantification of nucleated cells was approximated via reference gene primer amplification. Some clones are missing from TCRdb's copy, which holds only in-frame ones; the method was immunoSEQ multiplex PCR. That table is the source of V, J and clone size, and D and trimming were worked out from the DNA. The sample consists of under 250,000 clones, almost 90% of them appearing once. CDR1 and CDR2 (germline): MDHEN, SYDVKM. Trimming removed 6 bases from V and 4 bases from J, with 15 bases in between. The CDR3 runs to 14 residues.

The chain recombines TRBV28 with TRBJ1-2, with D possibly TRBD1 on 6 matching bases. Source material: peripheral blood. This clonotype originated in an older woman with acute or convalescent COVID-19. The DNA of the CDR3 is TGTGCCAGCAGGGAACAGGGTAGGGGCTATGGCTACACCTTC. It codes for CASREQGRGYGYTF.